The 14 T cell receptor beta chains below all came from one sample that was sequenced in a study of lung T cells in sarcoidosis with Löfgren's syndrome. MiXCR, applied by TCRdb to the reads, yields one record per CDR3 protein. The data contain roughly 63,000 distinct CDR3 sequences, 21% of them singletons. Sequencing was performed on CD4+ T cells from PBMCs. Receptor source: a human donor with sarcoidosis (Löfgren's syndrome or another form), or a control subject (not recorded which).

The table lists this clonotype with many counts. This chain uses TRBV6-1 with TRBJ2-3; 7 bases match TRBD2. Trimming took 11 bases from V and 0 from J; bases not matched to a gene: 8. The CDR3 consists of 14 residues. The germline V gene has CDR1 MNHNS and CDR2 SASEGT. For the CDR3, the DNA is TGTGCCGCTCAGCGGGACCTAAGCACAGATACGCAGTATTTT. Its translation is CAAQRDLSTDTQYF.

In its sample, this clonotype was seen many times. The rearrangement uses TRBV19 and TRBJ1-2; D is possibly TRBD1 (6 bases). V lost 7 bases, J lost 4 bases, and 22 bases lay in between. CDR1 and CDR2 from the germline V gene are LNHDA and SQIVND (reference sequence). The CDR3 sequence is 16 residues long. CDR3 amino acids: CASTTRGQQRFYGYTF. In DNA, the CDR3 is TGTGCCAGTACCACAAGGGGACAACAGAGATTCTATGGCTACACCTTC.

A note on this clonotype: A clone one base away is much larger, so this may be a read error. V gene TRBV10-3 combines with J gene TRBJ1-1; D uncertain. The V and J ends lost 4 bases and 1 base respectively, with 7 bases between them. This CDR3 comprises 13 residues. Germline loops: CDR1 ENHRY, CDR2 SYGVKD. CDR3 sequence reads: CAISVGGNTEAFF. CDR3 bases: TGTGCCATCAGTGTCGGAGGGAACACTGAAGCTTTCTTT.

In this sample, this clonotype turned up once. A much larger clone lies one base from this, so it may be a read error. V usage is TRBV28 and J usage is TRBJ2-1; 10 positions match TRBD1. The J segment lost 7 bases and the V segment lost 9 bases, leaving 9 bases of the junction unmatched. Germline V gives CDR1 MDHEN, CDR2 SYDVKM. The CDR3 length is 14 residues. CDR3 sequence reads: CASETGGAANEQFF. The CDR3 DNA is TGTGCCAGTGAGACAGGGGGCGCTGCGAATGAGCAGTTCTTC.

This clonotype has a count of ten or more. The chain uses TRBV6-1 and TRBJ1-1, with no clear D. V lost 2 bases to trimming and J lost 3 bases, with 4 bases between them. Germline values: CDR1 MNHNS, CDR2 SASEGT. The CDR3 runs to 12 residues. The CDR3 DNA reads TGTGCCAGCAGTGAAAGGTACACTGAAGCTTTCTTT. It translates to CASSERYTEAFF.

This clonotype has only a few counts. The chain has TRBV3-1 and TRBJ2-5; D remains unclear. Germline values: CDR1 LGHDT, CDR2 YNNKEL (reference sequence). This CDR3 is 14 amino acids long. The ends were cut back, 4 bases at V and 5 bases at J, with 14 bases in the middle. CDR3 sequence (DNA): TGTGCCAGCAGCCTAACAACCGTTCTGGAGACCCAGTACTTC. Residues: CASSLTTVLETQYF.

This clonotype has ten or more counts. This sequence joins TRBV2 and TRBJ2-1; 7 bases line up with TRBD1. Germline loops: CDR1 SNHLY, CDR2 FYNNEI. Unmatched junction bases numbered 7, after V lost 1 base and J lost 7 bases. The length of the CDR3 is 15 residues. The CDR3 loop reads CASSEVNGQANEQFF. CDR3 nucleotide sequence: TGTGCCAGCAGTGAAGTAAACGGACAGGCGAATGAGCAGTTCTTC. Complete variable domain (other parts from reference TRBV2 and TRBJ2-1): EPEVTQTPSHQVTQMGQEVILRCVPISNHLYFYWYRQILGQKVEFLVSFYNNEISEKSEIFDDQFSVERPDGSNFTLKIRSTKLEDSAMYFCASSEVNGQANEQFFGPGTRLTVL.

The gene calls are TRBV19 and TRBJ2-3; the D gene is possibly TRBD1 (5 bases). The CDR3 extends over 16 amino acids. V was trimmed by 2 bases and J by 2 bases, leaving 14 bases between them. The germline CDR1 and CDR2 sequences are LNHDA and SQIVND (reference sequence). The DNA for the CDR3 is TGTGCCAGTAGTATAAACACCAAAGGGGTCACAGATACGCAGTATTTT. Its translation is CASSINTKGVTDTQYF. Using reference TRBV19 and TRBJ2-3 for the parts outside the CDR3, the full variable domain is DGGITQSPKYLFRKEGQNVTLSCEQNLNHDAMYWYRQDPGQGLRLIYYSQIVNDFQKGDIAEGYSVSREKKESFPLTVTSAQKNPTAFYLCASSINTKGVTDTQYFGPGTRLTVL.

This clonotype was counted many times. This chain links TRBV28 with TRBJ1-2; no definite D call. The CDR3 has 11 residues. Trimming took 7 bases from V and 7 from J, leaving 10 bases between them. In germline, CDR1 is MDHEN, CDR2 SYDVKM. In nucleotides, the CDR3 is TGTGCCAGCACACTGGGGTCTGGCTACACCTTC. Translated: CASTLGSGYTF.

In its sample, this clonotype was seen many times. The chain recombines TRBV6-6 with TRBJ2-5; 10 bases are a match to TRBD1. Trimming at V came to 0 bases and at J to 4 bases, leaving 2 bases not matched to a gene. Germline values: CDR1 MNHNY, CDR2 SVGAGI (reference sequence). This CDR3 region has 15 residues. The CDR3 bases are TGTGCCAGCAGTTACTCCGGGACAGGGGTAGAGACCCAGTACTTC. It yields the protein CASSYSGTGVETQYF.

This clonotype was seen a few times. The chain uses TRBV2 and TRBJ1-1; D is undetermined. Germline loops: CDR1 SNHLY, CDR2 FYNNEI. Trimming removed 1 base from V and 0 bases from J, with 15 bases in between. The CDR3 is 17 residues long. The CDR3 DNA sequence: TGTGCCAGCAGTGAAGACCCCAGGCGCAGCATGAACACTGAAGCTTTCTTT. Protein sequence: CASSEDPRRSMNTEAFF.

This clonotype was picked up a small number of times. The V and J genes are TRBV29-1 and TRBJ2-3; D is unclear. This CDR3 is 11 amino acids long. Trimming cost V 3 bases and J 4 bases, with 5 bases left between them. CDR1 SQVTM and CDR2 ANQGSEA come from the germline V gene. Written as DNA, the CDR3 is TGCAGCGTTGAGAATGCAGATACGCAGTATTTT. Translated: CSVENADTQYF.

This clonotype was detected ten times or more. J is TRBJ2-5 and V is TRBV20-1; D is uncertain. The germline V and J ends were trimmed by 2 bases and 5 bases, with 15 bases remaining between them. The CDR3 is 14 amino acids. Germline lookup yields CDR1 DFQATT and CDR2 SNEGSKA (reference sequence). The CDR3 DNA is TGCAGTGCTAGAATTGTGCTTGTCTGGGAGACCCAGTACTTC. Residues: CSARIVLVWETQYF.

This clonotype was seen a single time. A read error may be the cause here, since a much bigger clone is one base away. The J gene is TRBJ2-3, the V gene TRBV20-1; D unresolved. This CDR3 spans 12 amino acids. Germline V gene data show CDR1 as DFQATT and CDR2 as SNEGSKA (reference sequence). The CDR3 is CGASHRTDTQYF. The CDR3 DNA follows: TGCGGTGCTAGTCACCGCACAGATACGCAGTATTTT.